This TCR beta chain was recovered during a study of cytotoxic CD8 clonotypes in ibrutinib-treated CLL. Regarding the study as a whole: Public clonotypes showed up rarely, and on treatment they shrank or held steady. Clonality measured at baseline exceeded age-matched healthy donors, tracking circulating CD8+ T-cell counts.

Remarks on this clone: The antigen remains unidentified.

With sequencing, the targeted depth ranged from 1 in 200,000 to 1 in 1 million T cells. This table comes from immunoSEQ multiplex PCR, and its TCRdb copy is limited to in-frame clones, with some not included. The sample shows 160,000 or so clones, nearly 90% of them seen only once. Genomic DNA in an amount of around 2.2 micrograms was extracted from cryopreserved PBMCs and used for the preparation of TCR beta libraries. This receptor was identified in a human donor with chronic lymphocytic leukemia. The sequences come from PBMCs, collected at disease progression, from a patient treated with ibrutinib.

The chain's CDR3 is CSVHSSGQETQYF. DNA of the CDR3: TGCAGCGTACATTCTAGCGGCCAAGAGACCCAGTACTTC. The J gene is TRBJ2-5, the V gene TRBV29-1, with 7 bases that match TRBD2. The CDR3 contains 13 residues. The trim removed 6 bases at V and 1 base at J, leaving 5 bases unmatched. From germline, CDR1 is SQVTM and CDR2 ANQGSEA.